A selection of T cell receptor beta chains follows, all from one sample in a study of technical replicates of blood from a few donors. TCRdb keeps only in-frame clones here, not all; method: immunoSEQ multiplex PCR. The table has 75,000 to 100,000 clones, roughly 94% seen once. Sequencing was performed on T cells isolated from PBMCs. All receptors derive from a human donor in good health. CDR3s include the opening cysteine and the closing phenylalanine or tryptophan. A D gene is named only where the DNA matches it firmly. The size field is filled for only some rows; it gives once, few, many or a size class.

NA,TRBD1,TRBJ1-4,TRBV7-9,TGTGCCAGCAGCTATCAAAAATTTGGACAGGGCGAAAAACTGTTTTTT,CASSYQKFGQGEKLFF
NA,TRBD2,TRBJ2-5,TRBV4-1,TGCGCCAGCAGCCAAGATTATCCGGGACTAGCGGGGATTCAAGAGACCCAGTACTTC,CASSQDYPGLAGIQETQYF
NA,TRBD1,TRBJ1-2,TRBV27,TGTGCCAGCAGTCCTCGGACAGGGGAAAGGGTCAACTATGGCTACACCTTC,CASSPRTGERVNYGYTF
once,NA,TRBJ1-3,TRBV7-2,TGTGCCAGCAGCTTAGGGACTTGGAGCTCTGGAAACACCATATATTTT,CASSLGTWSSGNTIYF
NA,TRBD1,TRBJ1-4,TRBV7-2,TGTGCCAGCAGCTTTTCCCCAGGGACAGGCGCAAATGAAAAACTGTTTTTT,CASSFSPGTGANEKLFF
once,NA,TRBJ2-3,TRBV2,TGTGCCAGCATGATGGGGAGACAACTACCCACAGATACGCAGTATTTT,CASMMGRQLPTDTQYF
NA,TRBD2,TRBJ2-5,TRBV13,TGTGCCAGCAGCAGCGAGCGGGGGGGGACCCAGTACTTC,CASSSERGGTQYF
NA,NA,TRBJ1-5,TRBV5-1,TGCGCCAGCAGCATACAGGGTGAGGGTCAGCCCCAGCATTTT,CASSIQGEGQPQHF
once,NA,TRBJ1-2,TRBV5-6,TGTGCCAGCAGCTTGGCTACGGGTGGCTACACCTTC,CASSLATGGYTF
NA,TRBD1,TRBJ1-2,TRBV27,TGTGCCAGCAGTTTAATGCAGGGGGCAAGACATGGCTACACCTTC,CASSLMQGARHGYTF
NA,NA,TRBJ2-3,TRBV9,TGTGCCAGCAGCGTAGCTCGGGGTATTCCAGATACGCAGTATTTT,CASSVARGIPDTQYF
few,NA,TRBJ1-1,TRBV6-5,TGTGCCAGTTCAAGACCACTAAACACTGAAGCTTTCTTT,CASSRPLNTEAFF
NA,NA,TRBJ2-7,TRBV4-1,TGCGCCAGCAGCCCGCGGGATTCCTACGAGCAGTACTTC,CASSPRDSYEQYF
few,TRBD1,TRBJ1-2,TRBV4-3,TGCGCCAGCAGCCAGGCCCTACAGGGGGACTATGGCTACACCTTC,CASSQALQGDYGYTF
NA,NA,TRBJ1-1,TRBV6-5,TGTGCCAGCAGTTACTCCGAGGTGAACACTGAAGCTTTCTTT,CASSYSEVNTEAFF
NA,NA,TRBJ1-5,TRBV25-1,TGTGCCAGCAGGGGAGGGGGGGCTTATCAGCCCCAGCATTTT,CASRGGGAYQPQHF
NA,TRBD2,TRBJ2-3,TRBV28,TGTGCCAGCAGTTTAAGGTCTAGCGGGTACACAGATACGCAGTATTTT,CASSLRSSGYTDTQYF
NA,TRBD2,TRBJ2-2,TRBV30,TGTGCCTGGAGTCGGTGGGAGGGAACCGGGGAGCTGTTTTTT,CAWSRWEGTGELFF
NA,NA,TRBJ1-4,TRBV6-5,TGTGCCAGCAGTTTCGGTTTCTCTAATGAAAAACTGTTTTTT,CASSFGFSNEKLFF
NA,TRBD2,TRBJ2-7,TRBV4-2,TGTGCCAGCAGCCATGGCGGACTAGCGGAATTCTACGAGCAGTACTTC,CASSHGGLAEFYEQYF
NA,NA,TRBJ2-1,TRBV10-3,TGTGCCATCAGTGACCCCCGTAACCGAACGGGGCAGTTCTTC,CAISDPRNRTGQFF
NA,NA,TRBJ2-3,TRBV7-3,TGTGCCAGCAGCTTATGGAGATCGACGGGTCGTCGGGATACGCAGTATTTT,CASSLWRSTGRRDTQYF
NA,TRBD2,TRBJ2-7,TRBV27,TGTGCCAGCAGTTTTGGGAGGGCCTACGAGCAGTACTTC,CASSFGRAYEQYF
NA,NA,TRBJ1-4,TRBV5-6,TGTGCCAGCAGCCTGTCTAGGAATGAAAAACTGTTTTTT,CASSLSRNEKLFF